The 23 T cell receptor beta chains below were found in one sample sequenced in a study of control samples from healthy donors and cancer patients (dated by TCRdb to between 2020 and 2021). Receptor amplification or capture employed the immunoSEQ multiplex PCR assay. TCRdb retrieved this table from immuneACCESS and kept in-frame rearrangements only. Not all clones are present; in checked studies, unresolved V genes account for under half, and no reason is known for the remainder. For this sample the table gives nearly 200,000 clones, of which about 90% were detected only once. The ten largest clones add up to approximately 2% of the sample. The specimen sequenced was blood. Receptors originate from a man under 40 in good health.

The J gene is TRBJ1-1, the V gene TRBV5-1, with a weak D call TRBD1 (6 bases). The CDR3 totals 15 residues. V was shortened by 0 bases and J by 3 bases, with 12 bases between the two germline ends. Per the germline V gene, CDR1 is SGHRS and CDR2 is YFSETQ. The CDR3 protein is CASSLVRGQDTEAFF. As DNA, the CDR3 is TGCGCCAGCAGCTTGGTCAGGGGCCAGGACACTGAAGCTTTCTTT.

V gene TRBV29-1 combines with J gene TRBJ1-1; maybe TRBD1 (6 bases). The CDR3 runs 13 residues. Germline V gives CDR1 SQVTM, CDR2 ANQGSEA. V was trimmed by 5 bases and J by 9 bases, leaving 19 bases between them. For the CDR3, the DNA is TGCAGCGTTACTCCGACAGGTCTAGGGCAAGCTTTCTTT. This sequence encodes CSVTPTGLGQAFF.

The chain has TRBV6-5 and TRBJ2-2; 8 positions match TRBD1. This CDR3 spans 14 amino acids. Germline CDR1 is MNHEY and CDR2 is SVGAGI. V was clipped by 8 bases and J by 3 bases; unmatched bases: 5. The CDR3 sequence: CASHQGADTGELFF. The CDR3 coding sequence is TGTGCCAGCCACCAGGGGGCGGACACCGGGGAGCTGTTTTTT.

CDR3 residues: CASSQDWRQNTEAFF. The CDR3 DNA reads as TGTGCCAGCAGCCAAGACTGGCGACAGAACACTGAAGCTTTCTTT. The chain is built from TRBV14 and TRBJ1-1; D gene unclear. The V and J ends lost 0 bases and 1 base respectively, with 9 bases between them. CDR1 is SGHDN, CDR2 FVKESK, per germline. The CDR3 has 15 amino acids.

This clone appeared a single time. The CDR3, as DNA: TGTGCCACCGCACGGCAACAGGGGAAACTACTCTCCTACAATGAGCAGTTCTTC. Its translation is CATARQQGKLLSYNEQFF. The chain couples TRBV15 to TRBJ2-1; 7 bases agree with TRBD1. The CDR3 loop spans 18 amino acids. CDR1 is LNHNV and CDR2 is YYDKDF in the germline V gene (reference sequence). Germline trimming cut 8 bases from V and 0 bases from J; bases unmatched to any gene: 16.

Only a few counts were recorded for this clone. This chain joins TRBV19 and TRBJ1-2; tentatively, D is TRBD1 (5 bases). Per the germline V gene, CDR1 is LNHDA and CDR2 is SQIVND (reference sequence). V lost 5 bases to trimming and J lost 5 bases, with 15 bases between them. The CDR3 extends over 14 amino acids. This CDR3 reads CASSPGTVVYGYTF. The CDR3 nucleotides read TGTGCCAGTAGTCCAGGGACGGTGGTTTATGGCTACACCTTC.

The V gene is TRBV19, the J gene TRBJ1-6; D perhaps matches TRBD1 (6 bases). Trimming shortened V by 4 bases and J by 9 bases, and 19 bases separated the two germline ends. CDR3 size: 16 residues. CDR1 LNHDA and CDR2 SQIVND come from the germline V gene (reference sequence). CDR3 in amino acids: CASSTFTGRVGSPLHF. For the CDR3, the DNA is TGTGCCAGTAGTACCTTTACAGGGCGTGTGGGTTCACCCCTCCACTTT.

The V call is TRBV19, the J call TRBJ1-1, with D hard to call. The germline V gene encodes CDR1 LNHDA and CDR2 SQIVND (reference sequence). This CDR3 has 12 residues. The V gene lost 7 bases and the J gene lost 0 bases, with 6 bases spanning the gap. CDR3 DNA sequence: TGTGCCAGTACCAACTTGAACACTGAAGCTTTCTTT. Its protein product is CASTNLNTEAFF.

The CDR3 loop is CASIGTGGARDQPQHF. CDR3 bases: TGTGCCAGTATCGGGACAGGGGGCGCGCGGGATCAGCCCCAGCATTTT. V usage is TRBV19 and J usage is TRBJ1-5; 12 bases line up with TRBD1. Germline assignment: CDR1 LNHDA and CDR2 SQIVND (reference sequence). The CDR3 is made up of 16 amino acids. V lost 7 bases, J lost 5 bases, and 9 bases stayed unmatched.

The chain couples TRBV4-1 to TRBJ1-4; D remains ambiguous. The CDR3 consists of 19 residues. Looked up from germline, CDR1 is MGHRA and CDR2 is YSYEKL. Between the trimmed V and J ends, which lost 0 bases and 6 bases, there was a span of 23 bases. The CDR3 DNA follows: TGCGCCAGCAGCCAAGATCCGCTGATCAGTGGGGTTAAGGATGAAAAACTGTTTTTT. Its protein is CASSQDPLISGVKDEKLFF.

The table lists this clone with a count of one. This chain connects TRBV29-1 to TRBJ1-1, with D possibly being TRBD1 (5 bases). The CDR3 length is 14 residues. V gave up 4 bases and J gave up 0 bases, with 12 bases separating them. Germline lookup yields CDR1 SQVTM and CDR2 ANQGSEA. This chain's CDR3 is CSVGLRGMNTEAFF. DNA of the CDR3: TGCAGCGTTGGGCTACGGGGGATGAACACTGAAGCTTTCTTT.

The chain couples TRBV20-1 to TRBJ2-2; 7 nucleotides agree with TRBD2. The CDR3 length is 17 residues. Germline assignment: CDR1 DFQATT and CDR2 SNEGSKA (reference sequence). V trimming: 3 bases; J trimming: 0 bases; junction bases outside the gene matches: 10. This CDR3 is CSASASGGIANTGELFF. Here the CDR3 DNA reads TGCAGTGCTAGTGCTAGCGGCGGGATAGCGAACACCGGGGAGCTGTTTTTT.

The chain carries TRBV19 and TRBJ2-2; TRBD1 might be the D (6 bases). The germline V and J ends were trimmed by 6 bases and 1 base, with 12 bases remaining between them. CDR1 is LNHDA, CDR2 SQIVND, per germline (reference sequence). This CDR3 spans 15 amino acids. The CDR3 DNA follows: TGTGCCAGTAGCCTAGACAGGAGGAACACCGGGGAGCTGTTTTTT. It codes for CASSLDRRNTGELFF.

V and J are TRBV5-1 and TRBJ1-2, with 8 bases that match TRBD1. The V gene end was trimmed by 0 bases and the J gene end by 3 bases; junction bases not matched to a gene: 1. The CDR3 spans 14 residues. Germline assignment: CDR1 SGHRS and CDR2 YFSETQ. CDR3 in amino acids: CASSLDRGYYGYTF. The CDR3 DNA is TGCGCCAGCAGCTTGGACAGGGGGTACTATGGCTACACCTTC.

The V call is TRBV7-9, the J call TRBJ2-4, with D tentatively TRBD2 (5 bases). Looked up from germline, CDR1 is SEHNR and CDR2 is FQNEAQ (reference sequence). Trimming left V 2 bases short and J 3 bases short, with 17 bases between. The CDR3 consists of 17 residues. The CDR3 DNA reads TGTGCCAGCAGCTTAAGCTGGGCAGGAGAGGGCAAAAACATTCAGTACTTC. Translating gives CASSLSWAGEGKNIQYF.

The V gene is TRBV12-3 or TRBV12-4, the J gene TRBJ1-1; D gene unclear. With 5 bases removed from V and 1 base from J, the gap between germline ends came to 8 bases. This CDR3 is built from 13 residues. CDR3 in DNA: TGTGCCAGCAGTGAGAGCAAGAACACTGAAGCTTTCTTT. Its protein product is CASSESKNTEAFF.

This chain connects TRBV7-2 to TRBJ2-2; TRBD1 might be the D (5 bases). The CDR3 is 15 amino acids. The germline CDR1 and CDR2 sequences are SGHTA and FQGNSA. V lost 5 bases to trimming and J lost 4 bases, with 14 bases between them. The CDR3 region has the DNA TGTGCCAGCAGCCCACTCAGGGTTGGCACCGGGGAGCTGTTTTTT. Its translation: CASSPLRVGTGELFF.

The V call is TRBV21-1, the J call TRBJ2-1. TRBV21-1 is designated a pseudogene. There are 15 residues in the CDR3. This chain's CDR3 is CASSNFDRAYNEQFF. Here the CDR3 DNA reads TGTGCCAGCAGCAATTTCGATAGGGCCTACAATGAGCAGTTCTTC.

This sequence joins TRBV7-9 and TRBJ1-2; a weak D match, TRBD1 (6 bases). CDR3 length: 13 residues. Trimming cost V 3 bases and J 4 bases, with 9 bases left between them. Germline V CDR1 and CDR2: SEHNR, FQNEAQ (reference sequence). The CDR3 loop reads CASSFGGGYGYTF. The CDR3 DNA reads as TGTGCCAGCAGCTTTGGGGGCGGCTATGGCTACACCTTC.

The V gene is TRBV6-1, the J gene TRBJ1-4; no definite D call. Looked up from germline, CDR1 is MNHNS and CDR2 is SASEGT. Trimming shortened V by 2 bases and J by 3 bases, and 10 bases separated the two germline ends. The CDR3 is 15 residues long. CDR3 nucleotide sequence: TGTGCCAGCAGTGAAATTCTCGGGCCTAATGAAAAACTGTTTTTT. Amino acid sequence: CASSEILGPNEKLFF.

The V call is TRBV6-5, the J call TRBJ2-1; no firm D call. In germline, CDR1 is MNHEY, CDR2 SVGAGI. Trimming took off 0 bases at V and 7 bases at J, with 13 bases between the two ends. This CDR3 spans 15 amino acids. Written as DNA, the CDR3 is TGTGCCAGCAGTTACTCCCCGGGCCAGAGGAATGAGCAGTTCTTC. It encodes CASSYSPGQRNEQFF.

This sequence joins TRBV20-1 and TRBJ2-3; no reliable D call. The CDR3 contains 10 residues. Trimming stripped 4 bases from V and 6 bases from J, with 5 bases between. Germline lookup yields CDR1 DFQATT and CDR2 SNEGSKA (reference sequence). CDR3 nucleotides: TGCAGTGCTATGTGGGATACGCAGTATTTT. It is translated as CSAMWDTQYF.

V usage is TRBV2 and J usage is TRBJ1-1; tentatively, D is TRBD1 (5 bases). V gave up 6 bases and J gave up 4 bases, with 15 bases separating them. The CDR3 has 14 amino acids. CDR1 is SNHLY and CDR2 is FYNNEI in the germline V gene. The chain's CDR3 is CASSWDSRGTEAFF. DNA for the CDR3: TGTGCCAGCAGCTGGGACTCGAGGGGCACTGAAGCTTTCTTT.